This T cell receptor beta chain is from a study of cytomegalovirus exposure and HLA in healthy donors. Notes on the study in general: Researchers left out some V segments, among them TRBV6-2 and TRBV6-3, as indistinguishable. The authors listed 180 or so TCR beta chains as cytomegalovirus-associated.

About this clone itself: The target antigen is unknown.

PCR involved 60 Vbeta and 13 Jbeta primers. Assay used: immunoSEQ multiplex PCR; TCRdb lists only in-frame clones, some missing. The sample yields roughly 77,000 clones, roughly two thirds seen once. This CDR3 region has 14 residues. The germline gives CDR1 LNHDA, CDR2 SQIVND (reference sequence). The germline V and J ends were trimmed by 6 bases and 5 bases, with 14 bases remaining between them. V usage is TRBV19 and J usage is TRBJ2-1; D is possibly TRBD1 (6 bases). What was sequenced was PBMCs. This clonotype originated in a woman aged 50 to 60 in good health and CMV-seropositive. The CDR3 DNA reads as TGTGCCAGTAGACCGACAGGACCCAACAATGAGCAGTTCTTC. Translated: CASRPTGPNNEQFF.